These 30 T cell receptor beta chains were all obtained from the same sample, sequenced in a study of technical replicates of blood from several donors. The data were produced by immunoSEQ multiplex PCR, yet TCRdb's version contains in-frame clones alone and is incomplete. The sample yields around 60,000 clones, 80% to 95% seen once. Sequenced sample: PBMCs. Every receptor here comes from a human donor in good health. Some clones in this sample may be carry-over from other donors' samples.

V and J are TRBV4-2 and TRBJ1-1; 10 bases fit TRBD1. The V gene end was trimmed by 3 bases and the J gene end by 3 bases; junction bases not matched to a gene: 4. The CDR3 length is 15 residues. CDR1 is LGHNA and CDR2 is YNFKEQ in the germline V gene. The CDR3 protein is CASSQDGQGDTEAFF. The CDR3 DNA reads TGTGCCAGCAGCCAGGATGGACAGGGGGACACTGAAGCTTTCTTT.

This clone was detected once. V is TRBV5-5 and J is TRBJ2-7; D remains ambiguous. The CDR3 spans 11 residues. V lost 3 bases and J 4 bases, leaving 5 bases between the germline ends. Germline CDR1 SGHKS, CDR2 YYEKEE (reference sequence). The CDR3 bases are TGTGCCAGCAGCTACTCGTACGAGCAGTACTTC. Translation: CASSYSYEQYF.

On this clone itself: A much larger clone is a single base away; this may be a read error. Other DNA variants within this sample encode the same CDR3. V gene TRBV27 combines with J gene TRBJ2-7, with D tentatively TRBD1 (6 bases). Germline loops: CDR1 MNHEY, CDR2 SMNVEV (reference sequence). This CDR3 region has 15 residues. The CDR3 here is CASSGKGVFNYEQYF. The DNA for the CDR3 is TGTGCTAGCAGCGGCAAGGGGGTCTTTAACTACGAGCAGTACTTC.

This chain uses TRBV6-1 with TRBJ1-5; 8 bases fit TRBD1. Germline CDR1 reads MNHNS; CDR2 reads SASEGT. V lost 8 bases, J lost 3 bases, and 9 bases stayed unmatched. The CDR3 totals 15 residues. The CDR3 coding sequence is TGTGCCAGCGGCGGGACAGGCAGCTTCAATCAGCCCCAGCATTTT. Residues: CASGGTGSFNQPQHF.

This chain connects TRBV15 to TRBJ2-3, with TRBD2 matching over 7 bases. The CDR3 is 15 residues long. Germline CDR1 reads LNHNV; CDR2 reads YYDKDF (reference sequence). Losses at the gene ends were 4 bases for V and 2 bases for J; bases not matched to a gene: 6. The CDR3 region has the DNA TGTGCCACCAGCATCGCAAGCGGGACCACAGATACGCAGTATTTT. This encodes CATSIASGTTDTQYF.

This chain uses TRBV6-1 with TRBJ2-7; D might be TRBD2 (5 bases). Germline loops: CDR1 MNHNS, CDR2 SASEGT. Trimming stripped 2 bases from V and 4 bases from J, with 15 bases between. The CDR3 is made up of 15 amino acids. CDR3 sequence (DNA): TGTGCCAGCAGTGAATTCAGCGGTCTGGGTTACGAGCAGTACTTC. Translating gives CASSEFSGLGYEQYF.

The chain has TRBV7-2 and TRBJ2-5; 13 bases align to TRBD2. The CDR3 extends over 14 amino acids. CDR1 SGHTA and CDR2 FQGNSA come from the germline V gene. Trimming cost V 7 bases and J 4 bases; bases outside gene matches: 3. Here the CDR3 reads CASTGTSGIETQYF. CDR3 DNA sequence: TGTGCCAGCACTGGGACTAGCGGGATAGAGACCCAGTACTTC. The whole variable domain, remainder taken from reference TRBV7-2 and TRBJ2-5, is GAGVSQSPSNKVTEKGKDVELRCDPISGHTALYWYRQSLGQGLEFLIYFQGNSAPDKSGLPSDRFSAERTGGSVSTLTIQRTQQEDSAVYLCASTGTSGIETQYFGPGTRLLVL.

This clone was picked up one time. This chain connects TRBV15 to TRBJ2-2, with a weak D call TRBD2 (5 bases). Germline-derived CDR1 and CDR2 are LNHNV and YYDKDF (reference sequence). The CDR3 covers 15 residues. V was pared by 6 bases and J by 3 bases, with 14 bases between. The CDR3 protein is CATRPSGLDTGELFF. As DNA, the CDR3 is TGTGCCACCAGGCCCAGTGGACTCGACACCGGGGAGCTGTTTTTT. The full variable domain, with the rest looked up from reference TRBV15 and TRBJ2-2, is DAMVIQNPRYQVTQFGKPVTLSCSQTLNHNVMYWYQQKSSQAPKLLFHYYDKDFNNEADTPDNFQSRRPNTSFCFLDIRSPGLGDTAMYLCATRPSGLDTGELFFGEGSRLTVL.

The chain recombines TRBV7-2 with TRBJ1-3; 10 nucleotides line up with TRBD1. Trimming removed 4 bases from V and 4 bases from J; junction bases left unmatched: 4. The CDR3 extends over 15 amino acids. Germline CDR1 SGHTA, CDR2 FQGNSA. The CDR3 protein is CASSSGTGAGNTIYF. In DNA form, the CDR3 reads TGTGCCAGCAGCTCCGGGACAGGGGCAGGAAACACCATATATTTT.

The chain combines TRBV7-9 with TRBJ1-3, with no clear D. V lost 2 bases and J lost 0, with 5 bases in between. CDR1 SEHNR and CDR2 FQNEAQ come from the germline V gene (reference sequence). This CDR3 has 14 amino acids. The CDR3 here is CASSLTSSGNTIYF. The DNA for the CDR3 is TGTGCCAGCAGCTTAACGAGCTCTGGAAACACCATATATTTT.

The J gene is TRBJ1-1, the V gene TRBV7-3, with 7 nucleotides matching TRBD1. The V gene's germline CDR1 is SGHTA and CDR2 FQGTGA. With 5 bases clipped from V and 1 base from J, the junction kept 4 bases outside the gene matches. This CDR3 is built from 14 residues. CDR3 in DNA: TGTGCCAGCAGCATTACAGGGGCGAACACTGAAGCTTTCTTT. Amino acids: CASSITGANTEAFF.

The V gene is TRBV27, the J gene TRBJ2-7; D is possibly TRBD2 (6 bases). The CDR3 runs 16 residues. V lost 6 bases and J 0 bases, leaving 18 bases between the germline ends. Germline loops: CDR1 MNHEY, CDR2 SMNVEV (reference sequence). The CDR3 nucleotides are TGTGCCAGCAGACACCAATCGTGGGGGGACTCCTACGAGCAGTACTTC. This encodes CASRHQSWGDSYEQYF.

The chain is built from TRBV5-1 and TRBJ2-5, with 12 bases fitting TRBD2. Germline CDR1 is SGHRS and CDR2 is YFSETQ. This CDR3 is built from 16 residues. V was clipped by 4 bases and J by 4 bases; unmatched bases: 8. The chain's CDR3 is CASSTRLAGAGETQYF. The DNA for the CDR3 is TGCGCCAGCAGCACCCGACTAGCGGGAGCAGGAGAGACCCAGTACTTC.

This clone came up a few times. The chain recombines TRBV27 with TRBJ1-4; no reliable D call. Germline V lookup: CDR1 MNHEY, CDR2 SMNVEV (reference sequence). Trimming left V 3 bases short and J 8 bases short, with 10 bases between. The length of the CDR3 is 13 residues. The chain's CDR3 is CASSLGFSEKLFF. The CDR3 nucleotides read TGTGCCAGCAGTTTGGGTTTTAGCGAAAAACTGTTTTTT.

The gene calls are TRBV1 and TRBJ2-7; TRBD1, the table's D call, lacks a check against the DNA. TRBV1 is recorded as a pseudogene. There are 14 residues in the CDR3. CDR3: CTSRQGQGFYEQYF. CDR3 coding DNA: TGCACCAGCAGACAGGGACAGGGGTTCTACGAGCAGTACTTC.

This sequence joins TRBV7-3 and TRBJ2-1; weak D call: TRBD2 (5 bases). Germline CDR1 is SGHTA and CDR2 is FQGTGA. This CDR3 has 13 residues. The V gene lost 6 bases and the J gene lost 4 bases, with 10 bases spanning the gap. CDR3 amino acids: CASSQGLYNEQFF. The CDR3 DNA reads as TGTGCCAGCAGTCAAGGACTTTACAATGAGCAGTTCTTC.

The genes are TRBV27 and TRBJ1-6; perhaps TRBD1 as D (5 bases). The CDR3 consists of 15 residues. Trimming left V 6 bases short and J 4 bases short, with 13 bases between. Per germline, CDR1 MNHEY and CDR2 SMNVEV (reference sequence). CDR3 nucleotide sequence: TGTGCCAGCAGCCAGGGACTTTATTATAATTCACCCCTCCACTTT. It is translated as CASSQGLYYNSPLHF.

This clone was observed once. The CDR3 is CASSSAGNPNTGELFF. CDR3 DNA sequence: TGTGCCAGCAGCTCCGCGGGGAACCCGAACACCGGGGAGCTGTTTTTT. The genes are TRBV7-3 and TRBJ2-2; D may be TRBD2 (6 bases). The CDR3 runs 16 residues. The V end was cut by 4 bases, the J end by 0 bases, with 12 bases between. Germline lookup yields CDR1 SGHTA and CDR2 FQGTGA. The variable domain in full, completed from reference TRBV7-3 and TRBJ2-2, reads GAGVSQTPSNKVTEKGKYVELRCDPISGHTALYWYRQSLGQGPEFLIYFQGTGAADDSGLPNDRFFAVRPEGSVSTLKIQRTERGDSAVYLCASSSAGNPNTGELFFGEGSRLTVL.

This chain connects TRBV30 to TRBJ1-6, with 12 positions matching TRBD1. CDR1 is GTSNPN, CDR2 SVGIG, per germline (reference sequence). J lost 4 bases, V lost 5 bases, and 6 bases had no gene match. This CDR3 has 16 residues. The CDR3 region is CAWCGTGGVYNSPLHF. The CDR3 coding sequence is TGTGCCTGGTGCGGGACAGGGGGCGTTTATAATTCACCCCTCCACTTT.

This chain connects TRBV4-3 to TRBJ2-3; maybe TRBD2 (5 bases). Germline CDR1 LGHNA, CDR2 YSLEER. V shed 11 bases and J shed 5 bases, with 5 bases lying between them. The CDR3 has 9 amino acids. CDR3 sequence reads: CAEGDTQYF. In nucleotides, the CDR3 is TGCGCCGAGGGAGATACGCAGTATTTT.

The chain links TRBV6-6 to TRBJ1-1; 10 bases are a match to TRBD1. The CDR3 has 14 residues. The germline V gene has CDR1 MNHNY and CDR2 SVGAGI (reference sequence). V was clipped by 7 bases and J by 2 bases; unmatched bases: 4. The CDR3 loop reads CASNPTGGNTEAFF. The CDR3 region has the DNA TGTGCCAGCAATCCGACAGGGGGCAACACTGAAGCTTTCTTT.

This chain uses TRBV7-2 with TRBJ1-1; TRBD1 matches at 10 bases. Germline assignment: CDR1 SGHTA and CDR2 FQGNSA. V lost 3 bases, J lost 5 bases, and 9 bases stayed unmatched. The CDR3 is 16 residues long. The CDR3 is CASSFGQGVGGTEAFF. As DNA, the CDR3 is TGTGCCAGCAGCTTCGGACAGGGGGTAGGGGGAACTGAAGCTTTCTTT.

This chain uses TRBV11-3 with TRBJ2-5; 10 nucleotides line up with TRBD2. Trimming took 2 bases from V and 3 from J; bases not matched to a gene: 3. Germline lookup yields CDR1 SGHNT and CDR2 YENEEA. The CDR3 has 15 residues. The CDR3, as DNA: TGTGCCAGCAGCTTAAGCGGGGGGGCGGAAGAGACCCAGTACTTC. Encoded protein: CASSLSGGAEETQYF.

The gene calls are TRBV6-5 and TRBJ2-1; 8 bases align to TRBD1. The CDR3 contains 15 residues. Looked up from germline, CDR1 is MNHEY and CDR2 is SVGAGI. The J segment lost 3 bases and the V segment lost 7 bases, leaving 8 bases of the junction unmatched. This chain's CDR3 is CASTRGQGLYNEQFF. Here the CDR3 DNA reads TGTGCCAGCACCCGAGGACAGGGCCTCTACAATGAGCAGTTCTTC.

The chain joins TRBV6-5 to TRBJ1-2, with a possible D match to TRBD1 (5 bases). The ends were cut back, 8 bases at V and 3 bases at J, with 10 bases in the middle. Germline CDR1 and CDR2: MNHEY and SVGAGI. CDR3 length: 12 amino acids. CDR3 in DNA: TGTGCCAGCGGTGACAGTTACTATGGCTACACCTTC. It yields the protein CASGDSYYGYTF.

This clone appeared a few times. The same CDR3 also results from other DNA sequences found in this sample. The chain couples TRBV28 to TRBJ1-1; 8 nucleotides match TRBD1. Per germline, CDR1 MDHEN and CDR2 SYDVKM. V was clipped by 5 bases and J by 4 bases; unmatched bases: 6. The CDR3 loop spans 14 amino acids. This CDR3 reads CASSRQGLGTEAFF. The DNA for the CDR3 is TGTGCCAGCAGTCGACAGGGGTTAGGCACTGAAGCTTTCTTT.

V is TRBV19 and J is TRBJ2-1, with 7 bases that match TRBD2. Trimming at V came to 9 bases and at J to 0 bases, leaving 8 bases not matched to a gene. The CDR3 contains 15 residues. Germline V gene sequence: CDR1 LNHDA, CDR2 SQIVND (reference sequence). The CDR3 coding sequence is TGTGCCAGCTCCTATGCGGGAGACTCCTACAATGAGCAGTTCTTC. Translating gives CASSYAGDSYNEQFF.

The chain is built from TRBV18 and TRBJ2-7, with 8 nucleotides matching TRBD2. CDR3 length: 15 residues. CDR1 is KGHSH, CDR2 LQKENI, per germline. J gave up 6 bases and V 3 bases, and 10 bases lay outside the gene matches. The CDR3 nucleotides read TGTGCCAGCTCACCGCCGGGGGGGTCCTCAGGCGAGCAGTACTTC. This codes for CASSPPGGSSGEQYF. Full variable domain (outside the CDR3, taken from reference TRBV18 and TRBJ2-7): NAGVMQNPRHLVRRRGQEARLRCSPMKGHSHVYWYRQLPEEGLKFMVYLQKENIIDESGMPKERFSAEFPKEGPSILRIQQVVRGDSAAYFCASSPPGGSSGEQYFGPGTRLTVT.

The chain carries TRBV19 and TRBJ1-4, with TRBD1 matching 10 bases. The germline gives CDR1 LNHDA, CDR2 SQIVND (reference sequence). V lost 5 bases and J lost 8; bases outside the gene matches: 5. This CDR3 has 14 amino acids. The CDR3, as DNA: TGTGCCAGTAGTTCGGACAGGGGGGTCGAAAAACTGTTTTTT. It translates to CASSSDRGVEKLFF.

V usage is TRBV5-1 and J usage is TRBJ1-2; TRBD1 agrees at 10 bases. Trimming took 4 bases from V and 0 from J; bases not matched to a gene: 3. The CDR3 covers 15 residues. The germline gives CDR1 SGHRS, CDR2 YFSETQ. The CDR3 loop is CASSQGQGANYGYTF. For the CDR3, the DNA is TGCGCCAGCAGCCAAGGACAGGGGGCTAACTATGGCTACACCTTC.